These T cell receptor beta chains were read from a single sample in a study of blood T cell repertoires in COVID-19. Assay used: immunoSEQ multiplex PCR; TCRdb lists only in-frame clones, some missing. The sample has 160,000 or so clones; around 82% are singletons. Material for sequencing was PBMCs or T cells enriched from blood (not recorded which). The receptors derive from a man aged 40-50 years who had recovered from COVID-19. Both conserved end residues are part of each CDR3. The order of the fields is CDR3 protein, V gene, CDR3 length, J gene.

CDR3aa: CASSLEVTGDQRKANYGYTF; v_gene: TRBV6-6; len: 20; j_gene: TRBJ1-2
CDR3aa: CASSVTRDTQYF; v_gene: TRBV2; len: 12; j_gene: TRBJ2-3
CDR3aa: CASSFGTGKQETQYF; v_gene: TRBV11-2; len: 15; j_gene: TRBJ2-5
CDR3aa: CASSLRTSGGAETQYF; v_gene: TRBV9; len: 16; j_gene: TRBJ2-5
CDR3aa: CASSSSGGRWYGYTF; v_gene: TRBV19; len: 15; j_gene: TRBJ1-2
CDR3aa: CASSLAQDSPLHF; v_gene: TRBV7-9; len: 13; j_gene: TRBJ1-6
CDR3aa: CASSPGLRDSYNEQFF; v_gene: TRBV27; len: 16; j_gene: TRBJ2-1
CDR3aa: CADGRGSPLHF; v_gene: TRBV10-1; len: 11; j_gene: TRBJ1-6
CDR3aa: CASSPWTSPSLREQYF; v_gene: TRBV27; len: 16; j_gene: TRBJ2-7
CDR3aa: CSVGEDRGGKTQYF; v_gene: TRBV29-1; len: 14; j_gene: TRBJ2-5
CDR3aa: CAWSLRGGDTEAFF; v_gene: TRBV30; len: 14; j_gene: TRBJ1-1
CDR3aa: CASTEVGGSTEAFF; v_gene: TRBV5-1; len: 14; j_gene: TRBJ1-1
CDR3aa: CASSRGGGTEAFF; v_gene: TRBV27; len: 13; j_gene: TRBJ1-1
CDR3aa: CASSVHPWWDTKRAKNIQYF; v_gene: TRBV9; len: 20; j_gene: TRBJ2-4
CDR3aa: CASSLQEKLFF; v_gene: TRBV12-3/TRBV12-4; len: 11; j_gene: TRBJ1-4
CDR3aa: CASSQRWGELFF; v_gene: TRBV27; len: 12; j_gene: TRBJ2-2